This record looks at one TCR beta chain sequence and its context. The data were obtained in a study of T-cell reconstitution after alpha-beta-depleted transplantation in children. V lost 0 bases to trimming and J lost 4 bases, with 10 bases between them. The CDR3 runs to 14 residues. Germline V gene sequence: CDR1 SGHRS, CDR2 YFSETQ. The TCRbeta library incorporated unique molecular identifiers. TCRdb ran MiXCR on the PCR reads and lists one entry per CDR3 protein. The repertoire consists of about 980,000 distinct CDR3 sequences, with around 30% occurring once and the leading ten covering roughly 27%.

This material consisted of PBMCs, mostly from graft donor cells, taken 360 days after TCRalphabeta/CD19-depleted stem cell transplant. The source is a boy under two years old who had a stem cell transplant for SCID, so the T cells may come from the graft donor. The chain couples TRBV5-1 to TRBJ1-1, with D possibly TRBD1 on 5 matching bases. This CDR3 is CASSLDQGGTEAFF. The DNA for the CDR3 is TGCGCCAGCAGCTTGGACCAGGGAGGCACTGAAGCTTTCTTT.